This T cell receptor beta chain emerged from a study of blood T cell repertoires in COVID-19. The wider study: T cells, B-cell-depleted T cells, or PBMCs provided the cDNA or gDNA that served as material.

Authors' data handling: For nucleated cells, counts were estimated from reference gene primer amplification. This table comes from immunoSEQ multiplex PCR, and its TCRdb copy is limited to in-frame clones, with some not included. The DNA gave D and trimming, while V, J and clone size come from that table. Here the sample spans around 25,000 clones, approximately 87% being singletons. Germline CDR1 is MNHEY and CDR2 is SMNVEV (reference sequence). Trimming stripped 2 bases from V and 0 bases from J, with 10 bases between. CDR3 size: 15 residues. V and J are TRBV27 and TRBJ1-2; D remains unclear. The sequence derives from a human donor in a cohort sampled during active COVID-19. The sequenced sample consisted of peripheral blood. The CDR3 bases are TGTGCCAGCAGTTTAAAGTCAGGCCCTAACTATGGCTACACCTTC. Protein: CASSLKSGPNYGYTF.